These 6 T cell receptor beta chains were all obtained from the same sample, sequenced in a study of blood T cell repertoires in COVID-19. This table comes from immunoSEQ multiplex PCR, and its TCRdb copy is limited to in-frame clones, with some not included. The repertoire holds around 97,000 clones, with over 75% as singletons. Input material: peripheral blood. The receptors stem from a human donor in a cohort sampled during active or convalescent COVID-19.

The rearrangement uses TRBV7-9 and TRBJ1-3, with D possibly being TRBD1 (5 bases). Trimming shortened V by 2 bases and J by 3 bases, and 11 bases separated the two germline ends. This CDR3 spans 15 amino acids. Per the germline V gene, CDR1 is SEHNR and CDR2 is FQNEAQ (reference sequence). The CDR3 nucleotides read TGTGCCAGCAGCTTACATGGGGGGAGTGGAAACACCATATATTTT. It translates to CASSLHGGSGNTIYF.

The gene calls are TRBV28 and TRBJ1-2; 8 positions match TRBD1. Germline V gene lookup returns CDR1 MDHEN and CDR2 SYDVKM. V trimming: 5 bases; J trimming: 13 bases; junction bases outside the gene matches: 15. The CDR3 totals 14 residues. CDR3 in DNA: TGTGCCAGCAGTCCTCTGAGGGCAGGGGGCATCTCCACCTTC. Its protein is CASSPLRAGGISTF.

This chain joins TRBV5-1 and TRBJ2-1; TRBD2 agrees at 9 bases. Germline assignment: CDR1 SGHRS and CDR2 YFSETQ. Trimming at V came to 3 bases and at J to 7 bases, leaving 5 bases not matched to a gene. This CDR3 is 14 amino acids long. This chain's CDR3 is CASSSLAGVNEQFF. CDR3 DNA sequence: TGCGCCAGCAGCTCATTAGCGGGGGTTAATGAGCAGTTCTTC.

The chain couples TRBV21-1 to TRBJ1-5. TRBV21-1 is termed a pseudogene. The CDR3 covers 15 residues. CDR3 in DNA: TGTGCCAGCAGCAACAAGCAGCGGGGGAATCAGCCCCAGCATTTT. It encodes CASSNKQRGNQPQHF.

The chain uses TRBV10-3 and TRBJ2-2, with TRBD1 matching over 7 bases. The CDR3 is 15 residues long. J lost 3 bases, V lost 6 bases, and 7 bases had no gene match. Looked up from germline, CDR1 is ENHRY and CDR2 is SYGVKD. The CDR3 is CAISPGGTDTGELFF. CDR3 coding DNA: TGTGCCATCAGCCCCGGTGGGACAGACACCGGGGAGCTGTTTTTT.

The chain uses TRBV6-2 or TRBV6-3 and TRBJ2-7, with 9 bases that match TRBD2. The germline V gene has CDR1 MNHEY and CDR2 SVGEGT. Trimming cost V 0 bases and J 4 bases; bases outside gene matches: 13. The CDR3 length is 18 residues. The CDR3: CASSYSSAGGFVPYEQYF. For the CDR3, the DNA is TGTGCCAGCAGTTACTCTTCGGCGGGGGGGTTCGTCCCGTACGAGCAGTACTTC.